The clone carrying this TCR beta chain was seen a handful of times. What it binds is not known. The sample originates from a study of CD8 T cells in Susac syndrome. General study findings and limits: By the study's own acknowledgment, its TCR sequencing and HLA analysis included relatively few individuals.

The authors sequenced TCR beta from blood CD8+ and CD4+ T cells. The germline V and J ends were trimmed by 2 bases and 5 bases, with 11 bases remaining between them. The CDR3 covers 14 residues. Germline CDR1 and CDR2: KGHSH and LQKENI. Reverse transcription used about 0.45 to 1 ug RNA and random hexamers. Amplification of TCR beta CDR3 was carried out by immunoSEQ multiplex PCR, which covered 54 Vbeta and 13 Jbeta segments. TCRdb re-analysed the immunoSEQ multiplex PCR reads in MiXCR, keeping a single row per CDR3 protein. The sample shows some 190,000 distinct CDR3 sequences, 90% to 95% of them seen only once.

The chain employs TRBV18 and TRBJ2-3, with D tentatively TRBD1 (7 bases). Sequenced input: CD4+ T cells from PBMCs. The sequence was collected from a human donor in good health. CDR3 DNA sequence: TGTGCCAGCTCACCAGCAGGGGGAGGAGATACGCAGTATTTT. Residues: CASSPAGGGDTQYF.